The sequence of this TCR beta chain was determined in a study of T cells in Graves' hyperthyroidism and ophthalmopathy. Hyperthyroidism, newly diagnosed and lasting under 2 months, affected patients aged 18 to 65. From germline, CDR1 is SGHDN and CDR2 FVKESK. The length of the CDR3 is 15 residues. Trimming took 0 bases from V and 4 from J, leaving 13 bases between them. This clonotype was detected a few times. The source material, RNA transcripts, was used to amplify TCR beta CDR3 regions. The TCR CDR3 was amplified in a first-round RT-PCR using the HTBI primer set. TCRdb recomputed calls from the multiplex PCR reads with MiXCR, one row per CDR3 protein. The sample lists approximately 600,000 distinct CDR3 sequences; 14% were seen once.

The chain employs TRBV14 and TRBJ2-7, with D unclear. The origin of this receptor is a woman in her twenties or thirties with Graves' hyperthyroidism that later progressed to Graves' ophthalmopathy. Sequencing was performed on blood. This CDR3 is CASSQDNARQYEQYF. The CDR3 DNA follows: TGTGCCAGCAGCCAAGATAACGCCCGTCAATACGAGCAGTACTTC.